These 17 T cell receptor beta chains came from one sample sequenced in a study of CD8 T cells in ankylosing spondylitis. MiXCR, run by TCRdb on the 5' RACE reads, gives a single entry per CDR3 protein. The data contain 160,000 or so distinct CDR3 sequences, just over 9.5% of them singletons. Sequencing used blood, either unsorted or a sorted T cell fraction (not recorded which). The receptors were gathered from a female donor with ankylosing spondylitis or in good health (not recorded which).

This clonotype has at least ten counts. The chain combines TRBV9 with TRBJ1-2; D is unclear. The CDR3 consists of 15 residues. The V gene's germline CDR1 is SGDLS and CDR2 YYNGEE. V lost 0 bases to trimming and J lost 2 bases, with 11 bases between them. In DNA form, the CDR3 reads TGTGCCAGCAGCGTAGGTTTGTCTACCAACTATGGCTACACCTTC. Translating gives CASSVGLSTNYGYTF.

This clonotype was seen only a few times. This chain links TRBV27 with TRBJ1-6, with D possibly being TRBD1 (5 bases). The CDR3 has 12 amino acids. Germline CDR1 reads MNHEY; CDR2 reads SMNVEV (reference sequence). V was clipped by 6 bases and J by 7 bases, with 7 bases between them. Written as DNA, the CDR3 is TGTGCCAGCAGGGGGGGGAATTCACCCCTCCACTTT. It is translated as CASRGGNSPLHF.

This clonotype was observed a handful of times. The chain joins TRBV2 to TRBJ2-7; D is undetermined. The CDR3 contains 13 residues. V was pared by 3 bases and J by 3 bases, with 9 bases between. The germline gives CDR1 SNHLY, CDR2 FYNNEI. CDR3 in DNA: TGTGCCAGCAGTGATCGGTACAGCTACGAGCAGTACTTC. Amino acids: CASSDRYSYEQYF. The whole variable domain, filled in from reference TRBV2 and TRBJ2-7, reads EPEVTQTPSHQVTQMGQEVILRCVPISNHLYFYWYRQILGQKVEFLVSFYNNEISEKSEIFDDQFSVERPDGSNFTLKIRSTKLEDSAMYFCASSDRYSYEQYFGPGTRLTVT.

This clonotype turned up a few times. The chain couples TRBV4-3 to TRBJ2-1, with 9 bases that match TRBD2. Germline V gene data show CDR1 as LGHNA and CDR2 as YSLEER. The CDR3 consists of 16 residues. V lost 1 base, J lost 2 bases, and 3 bases stayed unmatched. The CDR3, as DNA: TGCGCCAGCAGCCAAGGACTAGCGGATACCTACAATGAGCAGTTCTTC. As protein: CASSQGLADTYNEQFF.

The gene calls are TRBV6-5 and TRBJ2-1; no clear D. V shed 1 base and J shed 0 bases, with 10 bases lying between them. The germline V gene encodes CDR1 MNHEY and CDR2 SVGAGI. This CDR3 is 16 amino acids long. The CDR3 bases are TGTGCCAGCAGTTACTTAGGCTTTTTCTCCTACAATGAGCAGTTCTTC. Protein sequence: CASSYLGFFSYNEQFF.

This clonotype has a count of ten or more. The chain is built from TRBV7-9 and TRBJ2-7, with D possibly matching TRBD2 (9 bases). Germline V lookup: CDR1 SEHNR, CDR2 FQNEAQ (reference sequence). This CDR3 contains 14 residues. V gave up 8 bases and J gave up 7 bases, with 21 bases separating them. This chain's CDR3 is CASSGGGRAVEQYF. CDR3 in DNA: TGTGCCAGCTCAGGGGGCGGGAGGGCCGTTGAGCAGTACTTC.

The chain uses TRBV4-3 and TRBJ2-1; D is possibly TRBD1 or TRBD2 (6 bases each). Germline V gene data show CDR1 as LGHNA and CDR2 as YSLEER. This CDR3 contains 16 residues. Trimming pared 1 base from V and 6 bases from J, leaving 16 bases between. The CDR3 region is CASSQGGGHGGNEQFF. In nucleotides, the CDR3 is TGCGCCAGCAGCCAAGGTGGGGGACACGGGGGCAATGAGCAGTTCTTC.

This clonotype appeared a few times. The gene calls are TRBV6-1 and TRBJ2-7, with 10 bases that match TRBD1. Germline values: CDR1 MNHNS, CDR2 SASEGT. CDR3 size: 14 residues. Germline trimming cut 6 bases from V and 5 bases from J; bases unmatched to any gene: 7. DNA of the CDR3: TGTGCCAGCAGGACGGGGACAGGGGCCCACGAGCAGTACTTC. Translation gives CASRTGTGAHEQYF.

The chain recombines TRBV20-1 with TRBJ2-2; TRBD1 might be the D (5 bases). The germline V gene encodes CDR1 DFQATT and CDR2 SNEGSKA (reference sequence). Between the trimmed V and J ends, which lost 0 bases and 0 bases, there was a span of 11 bases. This CDR3 has 16 residues. This chain's CDR3 is CSARDLRAPNTGELFF. CDR3 DNA: TGCAGTGCTAGAGATCTCAGGGCACCGAACACCGGGGAGCTGTTTTTT.

This clonotype was seen a few times. This sequence joins TRBV4-3 and TRBJ2-3; D unresolved. Per the germline V gene, CDR1 is LGHNA and CDR2 is YSLEER. Trimming removed 0 bases at V and 5 bases at J, with 12 bases between. This CDR3 is built from 15 residues. CDR3: CASSQDRQAGDTQYF. DNA of the CDR3: TGCGCCAGCAGCCAAGATAGGCAAGCAGGAGATACGCAGTATTTT.

Many counts were recorded for this clonotype. The rearrangement uses TRBV6-5 and TRBJ2-7; maybe TRBD2 (5 bases). Deletions cut 0 bases from V and 2 bases from J, with 14 bases between. Germline V gives CDR1 MNHEY, CDR2 SVGAGI. This CDR3 contains 16 residues. The CDR3 nucleotides read TGTGCCAGCAGTTACTCGATTTTCGGGGATCCCTACGAGCAGTACTTC. Protein: CASSYSIFGDPYEQYF.

The chain joins TRBV27 to TRBJ2-1, with D maybe TRBD1 (6 bases). The CDR3 runs to 16 residues. Germline CDR1 MNHEY, CDR2 SMNVEV (reference sequence). Deletions cut 4 bases from V and 8 bases from J, with 21 bases between. The CDR3 DNA follows: TGTGCCAGCAGTTATACCCTTATGGGGGCAGGCTATGAGCAGTTCTTC. The encoded protein is CASSYTLMGAGYEQFF.

The chain combines TRBV6-5 with TRBJ1-6; a weak D match, TRBD1 (5 bases). Germline V CDR1 and CDR2: MNHEY, SVGAGI. Trimming removed 7 bases from V and 8 bases from J, with 15 bases in between. The CDR3 extends over 14 amino acids. The chain's CDR3 is CASTSVGGDSPLHF. CDR3 in DNA: TGTGCCAGCACTTCGGTGGGAGGGGATTCACCCCTCCACTTT.

This clonotype occurred once. This chain uses TRBV16 with TRBJ2-7; TRBD2 is a possible D gene (6 bases). The V end lost 0 bases, the J end lost 0 bases, and 18 bases lay between the germline ends. Germline-derived CDR1 and CDR2 are KGHSY and FQNENV. CDR3 length: 18 amino acids. CDR3 protein: CASSQSPGGPVDSYEQYF. The CDR3 DNA follows: TGTGCCAGCAGCCAATCGCCCGGAGGGCCAGTAGACTCCTACGAGCAGTACTTC.

The chain is built from TRBV4-3 and TRBJ1-5; no clear D gene. CDR1 and CDR2 from the germline V gene are LGHNA and YSLEER. CDR3 length: 12 amino acids. V shed 0 bases and J shed 6 bases, with 3 bases lying between them. CDR3 region: CASSQDSQPQHF. Here the CDR3 DNA reads TGCGCCAGCAGCCAAGATAGTCAGCCCCAGCATTTT.

This clonotype was recorded many times. The J gene is TRBJ2-1, the V gene TRBV11-2; D possibly corresponds to TRBD2 (6 bases). This CDR3 comprises 16 residues. Germline CDR1 SGHAT, CDR2 FQNNGV. The germline V and J ends were trimmed by 2 bases and 4 bases, with 15 bases remaining between them. CDR3 DNA: TGTGCCAGCAGCTTATTTGGCGGGATGACTTACAATGAGCAGTTCTTC. Its translation is CASSLFGGMTYNEQFF.

The J gene is TRBJ2-1, the V gene TRBV27; D not resolved. Trimming removed 0 bases at V and 8 bases at J, with 20 bases between. The length of the CDR3 is 17 residues. The germline V gene encodes CDR1 MNHEY and CDR2 SMNVEV (reference sequence). The CDR3 reads CASSLSRSRYSRDEQFF. The CDR3 DNA sequence: TGTGCCAGCAGTTTATCGAGAAGCCGGTACTCAAGGGATGAGCAGTTCTTC.